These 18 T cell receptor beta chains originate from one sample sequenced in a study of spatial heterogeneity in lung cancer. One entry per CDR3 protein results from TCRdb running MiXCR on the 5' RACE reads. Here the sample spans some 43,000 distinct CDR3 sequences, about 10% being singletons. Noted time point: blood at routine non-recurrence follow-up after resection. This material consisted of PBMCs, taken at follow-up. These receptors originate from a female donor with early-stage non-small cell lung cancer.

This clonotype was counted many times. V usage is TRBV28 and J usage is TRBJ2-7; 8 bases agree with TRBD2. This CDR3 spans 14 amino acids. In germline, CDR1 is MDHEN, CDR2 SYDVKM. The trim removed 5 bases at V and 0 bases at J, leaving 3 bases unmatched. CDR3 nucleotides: TGTGCCAGCAGTACCAGCGGGGGCTCCTACGAGCAGTACTTC. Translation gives CASSTSGGSYEQYF.

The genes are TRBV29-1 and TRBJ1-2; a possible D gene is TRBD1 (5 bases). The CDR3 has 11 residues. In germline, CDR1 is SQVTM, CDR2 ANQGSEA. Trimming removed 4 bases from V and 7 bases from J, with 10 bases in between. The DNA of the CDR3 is TGCAGCGTTGGTGGGGCGAGTGGCTACACCTTC. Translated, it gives CSVGGASGYTF.

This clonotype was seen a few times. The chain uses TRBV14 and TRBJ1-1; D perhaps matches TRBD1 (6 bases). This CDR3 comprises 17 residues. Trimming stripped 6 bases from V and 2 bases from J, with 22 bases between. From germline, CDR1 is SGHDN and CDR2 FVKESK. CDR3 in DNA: TGTGCCAGCAGTCTTCGGGTCCAGACAGGACCCAACACTGAAGCTTTCTTT. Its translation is CASSLRVQTGPNTEAFF.

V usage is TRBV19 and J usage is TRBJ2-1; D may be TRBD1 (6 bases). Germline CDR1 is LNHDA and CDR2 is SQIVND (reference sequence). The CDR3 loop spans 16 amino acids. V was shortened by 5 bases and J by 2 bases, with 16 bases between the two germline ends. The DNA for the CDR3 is TGTGCCAGTAGTCCCCGCGCAGGGGAGACCTACAATGAGCAGTTCTTC. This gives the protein CASSPRAGETYNEQFF.

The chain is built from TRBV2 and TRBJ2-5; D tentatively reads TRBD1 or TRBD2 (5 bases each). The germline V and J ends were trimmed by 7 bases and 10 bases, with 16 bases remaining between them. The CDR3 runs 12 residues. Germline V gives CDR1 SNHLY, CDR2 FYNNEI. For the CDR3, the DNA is TGTGCCAGCAAATATGGGGACGAGGACCAGTACTTC. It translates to CASKYGDEDQYF.

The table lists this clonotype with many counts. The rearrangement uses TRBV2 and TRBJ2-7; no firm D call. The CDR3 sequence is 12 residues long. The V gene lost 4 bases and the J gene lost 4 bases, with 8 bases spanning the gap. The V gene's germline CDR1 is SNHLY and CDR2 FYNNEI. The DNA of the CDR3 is TGTGCCAGCAGTGGTCCGGCATACGAGCAGTACTTC. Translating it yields CASSGPAYEQYF.

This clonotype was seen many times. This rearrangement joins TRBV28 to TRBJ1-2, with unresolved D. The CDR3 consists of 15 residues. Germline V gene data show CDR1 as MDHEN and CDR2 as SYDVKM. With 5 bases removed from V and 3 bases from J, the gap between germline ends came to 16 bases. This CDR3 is CASSVEPNFYYGYTF. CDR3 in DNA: TGTGCCAGCAGTGTTGAACCTAACTTTTACTATGGCTACACCTTC.

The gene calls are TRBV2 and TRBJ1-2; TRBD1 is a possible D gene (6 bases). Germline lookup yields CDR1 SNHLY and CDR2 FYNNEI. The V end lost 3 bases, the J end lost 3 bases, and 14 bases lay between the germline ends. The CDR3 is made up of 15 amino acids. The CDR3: CASSDVRGSDYGYTF. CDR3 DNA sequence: TGTGCCAGCAGTGACGTCAGGGGCTCCGACTATGGCTACACCTTC.

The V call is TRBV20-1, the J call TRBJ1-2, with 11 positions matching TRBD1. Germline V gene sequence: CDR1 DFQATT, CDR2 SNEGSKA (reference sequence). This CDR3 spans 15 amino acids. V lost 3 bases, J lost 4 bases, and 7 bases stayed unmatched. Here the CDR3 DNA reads TGCAGTGCTAGTCCCGGACAGGGGGCAACCTATGGCTACACCTTC. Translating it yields CSASPGQGATYGYTF.

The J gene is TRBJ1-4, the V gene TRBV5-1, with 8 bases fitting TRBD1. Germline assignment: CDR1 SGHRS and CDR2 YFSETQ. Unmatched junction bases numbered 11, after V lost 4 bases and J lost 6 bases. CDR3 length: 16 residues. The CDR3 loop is CASSRQSGGADEKLFF. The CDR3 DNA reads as TGCGCCAGCAGCCGCCAGTCAGGGGGCGCGGATGAAAAACTGTTTTTT.

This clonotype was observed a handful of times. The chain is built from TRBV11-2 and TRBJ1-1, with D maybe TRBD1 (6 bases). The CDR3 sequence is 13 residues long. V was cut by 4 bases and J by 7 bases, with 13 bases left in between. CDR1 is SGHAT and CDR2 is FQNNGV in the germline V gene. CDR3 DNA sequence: TGTGCCAGCAGCTGGGGGACATCTTTTGAAGCTTTCTTT. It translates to CASSWGTSFEAFF.

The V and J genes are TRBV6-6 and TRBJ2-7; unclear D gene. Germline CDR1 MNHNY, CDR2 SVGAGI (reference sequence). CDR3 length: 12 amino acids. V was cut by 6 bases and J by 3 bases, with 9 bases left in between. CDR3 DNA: TGTGCCAGCAGCAGGACCCTCTACGAGCAGTACTTC. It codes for CASSRTLYEQYF.

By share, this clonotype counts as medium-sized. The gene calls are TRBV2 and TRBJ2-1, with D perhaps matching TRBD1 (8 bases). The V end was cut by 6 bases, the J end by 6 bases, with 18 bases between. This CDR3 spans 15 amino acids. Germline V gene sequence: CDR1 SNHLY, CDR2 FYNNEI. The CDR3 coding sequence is TGTGCCAGCAGCCCCGGACAGGGAGGGTTCAATGAGCAGTTCTTC. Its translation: CASSPGQGGFNEQFF.

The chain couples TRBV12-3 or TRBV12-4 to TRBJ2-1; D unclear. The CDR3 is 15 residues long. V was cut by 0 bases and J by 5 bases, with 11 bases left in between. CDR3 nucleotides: TGTGCCAGCAGTTTAGCCCAAGATCCGCACAATGAGCAGTTCTTC. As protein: CASSLAQDPHNEQFF.

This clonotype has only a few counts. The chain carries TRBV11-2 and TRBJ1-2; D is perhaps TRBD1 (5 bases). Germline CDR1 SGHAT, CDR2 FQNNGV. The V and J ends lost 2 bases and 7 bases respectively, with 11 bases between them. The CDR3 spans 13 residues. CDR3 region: CASSLSRAGGYTF. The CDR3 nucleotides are TGTGCCAGCAGCTTAAGCAGGGCGGGTGGCTACACCTTC.

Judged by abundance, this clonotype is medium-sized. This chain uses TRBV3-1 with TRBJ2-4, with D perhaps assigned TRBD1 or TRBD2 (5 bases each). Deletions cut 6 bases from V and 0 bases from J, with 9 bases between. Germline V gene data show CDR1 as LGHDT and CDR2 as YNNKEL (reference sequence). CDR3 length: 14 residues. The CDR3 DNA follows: TGTGCCAGCAGAGAGGGGACAGCCAAAAACATTCAGTACTTC. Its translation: CASREGTAKNIQYF. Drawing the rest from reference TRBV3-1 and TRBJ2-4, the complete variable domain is DTAVSQTPKYLVTQMGNDKSIKCEQNLGHDTMYWYKQDSKKFLKIMFSYNNKELIINETVPNRFSPKSPDKAHLNLHINSLELGDSAVYFCASREGTAKNIQYFGAGTRLSVL.

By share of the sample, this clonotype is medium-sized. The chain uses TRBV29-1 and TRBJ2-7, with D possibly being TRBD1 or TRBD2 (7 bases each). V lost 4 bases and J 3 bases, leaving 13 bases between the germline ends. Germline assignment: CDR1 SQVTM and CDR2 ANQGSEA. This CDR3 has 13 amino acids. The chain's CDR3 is CSVVTGRVYEQYF. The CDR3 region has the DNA TGCAGCGTTGTGACAGGGAGGGTCTACGAGCAGTACTTC.

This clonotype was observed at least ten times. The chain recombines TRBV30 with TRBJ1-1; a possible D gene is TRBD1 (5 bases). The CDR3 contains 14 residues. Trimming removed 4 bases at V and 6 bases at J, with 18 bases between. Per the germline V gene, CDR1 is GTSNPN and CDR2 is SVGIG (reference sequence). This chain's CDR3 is CAWKRGPAVPEAFF. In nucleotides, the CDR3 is TGTGCCTGGAAAAGGGGTCCAGCGGTTCCTGAAGCTTTCTTT.